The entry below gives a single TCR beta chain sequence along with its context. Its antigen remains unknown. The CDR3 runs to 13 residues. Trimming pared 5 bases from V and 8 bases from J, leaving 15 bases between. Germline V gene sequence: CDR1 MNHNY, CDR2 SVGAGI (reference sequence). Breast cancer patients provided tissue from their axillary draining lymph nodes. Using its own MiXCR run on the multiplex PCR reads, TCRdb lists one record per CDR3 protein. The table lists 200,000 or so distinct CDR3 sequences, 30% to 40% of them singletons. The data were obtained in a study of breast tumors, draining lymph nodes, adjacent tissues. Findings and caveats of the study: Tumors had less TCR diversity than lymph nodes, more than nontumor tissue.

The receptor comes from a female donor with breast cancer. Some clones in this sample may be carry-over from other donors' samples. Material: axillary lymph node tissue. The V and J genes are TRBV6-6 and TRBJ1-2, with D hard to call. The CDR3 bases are TGTGCCAGCAGTCAGCCGGCCCTTCCGGGCTACACCTTC. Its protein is CASSQPALPGYTF.